These T cell receptor beta chains were read from a single sample in a study of regulatory and conventional T cells in RAG deficiency. Assay used: immunoSEQ multiplex PCR; TCRdb lists only in-frame clones, some missing. The sample yields roughly 28,000 clones, nearly 95% seen once. This same sample was also part of a study on regulatory T cells.

The material sequenced was CD25- CD4+ T cells sorted from blood. The receptors derive from a human donor in good health. Each CDR3 is given with its conserved first and last residue. The D gene is left open where the match is weak. Clone size, where shown, is once, few, many, or a class for clones that have expanded.

V gene,J gene,D gene,clone size,CDR3 length,CDR3 protein,CDR3 DNA
TRBV6-6,TRBJ1-4,.,.,16,CASREQGSATNEKLFF,TGTGCCAGCAGGGAACAGGGTTCCGCAACTAATGAAAAACTGTTTTTT
TRBV10-3,TRBJ1-1,.,.,17,CAISEASSWAMNTEAFF,TGTGCCATCAGTGAGGCGTCTTCTTGGGCAATGAACACTGAAGCTTTCTTT
TRBV23-1,TRBJ2-7,.,.,17,CTSTVGDIQPSSYEQYF,TGCACCAGCACAGTCGGGGATATCCAACCGAGCTCCTACGAGCAGTACTTC
TRBV6-5,TRBJ2-3,.,.,14,CASSRGAPEDTQYF,TGTGCCAGCAGTCGCGGGGCCCCTGAAGATACGCAGTATTTT
TRBV10-3,TRBJ1-2,TRBD1,.,15,CAISEGAGGYYGYTF,TGTGCCATCAGTGAGGGGGCAGGGGGCTACTATGGCTACACCTTC
TRBV29-1,TRBJ2-4,.,.,13,CSALDRAKNIQYF,TGCAGCGCCCTGGACAGAGCCAAAAACATTCAGTACTTC
TRBV19,TRBJ1-2,.,.,12,CASIGGNYGYTF,TGTGCCAGTATTGGGGGCAACTATGGCTACACCTTC
TRBV7-9,TRBJ1-1,.,once,13,CASSNRENTEAFF,TGTGCCAGCAGCAACAGGGAGAACACTGAAGCTTTCTTT
TRBV18,TRBJ2-3,TRBD1,.,16,CASSPLGQETTDTQYF,TGTGCCAGCTCACCGCTGGGACAGGAGACCACAGATACGCAGTATTTT
TRBV11-3,TRBJ1-1,.,.,13,CASSLTVNTEAFF,TGTGCCAGCAGCTTAACTGTGAACACTGAAGCTTTCTTT
TRBV5-1,TRBJ1-4,.,.,14,CASGGGSAYEKLFF,TGCGCCAGCGGGGGAGGCAGCGCCTATGAAAAACTGTTTTTT
TRBV19,TRBJ2-7,.,.,14,CASSRDSQAYEQYF,TGTGCCAGTAGTCGGGACTCACAGGCCTACGAGCAGTACTTC
TRBV5-1,TRBJ1-2,TRBD1,.,13,CASSHGTDYGYTF,TGCGCCAGCAGCCATGGGACAGACTATGGCTACACCTTC
TRBV7-3,TRBJ2-1,TRBD2,.,14,CASSSSGGEGEQFF,TGTGCCAGCAGCTCAAGCGGGGGCGAGGGTGAGCAGTTCTTC
TRBV6-1,TRBJ1-4,.,.,13,CASSDGGDEKLFF,TGTGCCAGCAGTGATGGGGGCGATGAAAAACTGTTTTTT
TRBV10-3,TRBJ2-7,.,.,14,CAISESGGLDEQYF,TGTGCCATCAGTGAGTCTGGCGGGCTCGACGAGCAGTACTTC
TRBV5-1,TRBJ2-1,.,.,17,CASSLVVQGNSYNEQFF,TGCGCCAGCAGCTTGGTGGTTCAGGGTAACTCCTACAATGAGCAGTTCTTC
TRBV7-7,TRBJ2-5,TRBD2,.,14,CASSPGLAEETQYF,TGTGCTAGCAGCCCGGGACTAGCGGAAGAGACCCAGTACTTC
TRBV6-6,TRBJ2-1,TRBD1,.,14,CASSYGQGYNEQFF,TGTGCCAGCAGTTACGGACAGGGATACAATGAGCAGTTCTTC
TRBV5-1,TRBJ2-3,TRBD2,once,19,CASSLGPRGGEMSTDTQYF,TGCGCCAGCAGCTTGGGGCCTCGGGGGGGGGAGATGAGCACAGATACGCAGTATTTT
TRBV18,TRBJ2-7,TRBD1,.,17,CASSPSGDRDRTYEQYF,TGTGCCAGCTCACCTTCAGGGGACCGGGACAGGACCTACGAGCAGTACTTC
TRBV5-4,TRBJ1-2,.,.,13,CASSLVAGGGYTF,TGTGCCAGCAGCTTGGTCGCTGGAGGTGGCTACACCTTC
TRBV18,TRBJ2-3,TRBD2,.,18,CASSPRGLAGGRGDTQYF,TGTGCCAGCTCACCACGAGGGTTAGCGGGGGGAAGAGGCGATACGCAGTATTTT
TRBV5-1,TRBJ1-2,TRBD1,.,14,CASSLPGQAISYTF,TGCGCCAGCAGCTTGCCGGGACAGGCGATCAGCTACACCTTC
TRBV15,TRBJ2-4,.,once,16,CATSRDLGAAKNIQYF,TGTGCCACCAGCAGAGATCTGGGGGCAGCCAAAAACATTCAGTACTTC
TRBV6-5,TRBJ2-7,.,.,12,CAIGRDSYEQYF,TGTGCCATAGGGAGAGACTCCTACGAGCAGTACTTC
TRBV28,TRBJ2-3,TRBD2,.,18,CASSPPLGSGGKTDTQYF,TGTGCCAGCAGTCCCCCTTTGGGGAGCGGGGGAAAAACAGATACGCAGTATTTT
TRBV5-4,TRBJ2-5,.,.,16,CASSSGGRGLGETQYF,TGTGCCAGCAGCTCGGGAGGGAGGGGGCTGGGGGAGACCCAGTACTTC
TRBV30,TRBJ1-2,TRBD1,.,13,CAWSMTGVYGYTF,TGTGCCTGGAGTATGACAGGGGTCTATGGCTACACCTTC
TRBV13,TRBJ2-1,TRBD2,.,16,CASSPRLAGGRNEQFF,TGTGCCAGCAGCCCTCGACTAGCGGGGGGCAGGAATGAGCAGTTCTTC
TRBV18,TRBJ2-1,.,once,13,CASSPPERAEQFF,TGTGCCAGCTCACCACCGGAGCGGGCTGAGCAGTTCTTC
TRBV27,TRBJ2-1,.,.,14,CASSLGQGRNEQFF,TGTGCCAGCAGTTTAGGTCAGGGCCGGAATGAGCAGTTCTTC
TRBV19,TRBJ1-5,TRBD1,.,14,CASSPTGGFQPQHF,TGTGCCAGTAGCCCGACAGGGGGGTTTCAGCCCCAGCATTTT
TRBV4-2,TRBJ1-2,.,once,16,CASSQDDDSSRVGYTF,TGTGCCAGCAGCCAAGATGATGACTCCTCTAGAGTTGGCTACACCTTC
TRBV5-1,TRBJ2-1,.,.,13,CASSFEDVNEQFF,TGCGCCAGCAGCTTCGAGGATGTGAATGAGCAGTTCTTC
TRBV7-2,TRBJ2-1,TRBD2,.,18,CASSLEPPQAGGLGEQFF,TGTGCCAGCAGCTTAGAGCCCCCCCAAGCGGGGGGCCTGGGGGAGCAGTTCTTC
TRBV5-3,TRBJ2-3,.,.,14,CARMGAVRTDTQYF,TGTGCCAGAATGGGGGCGGTTCGCACAGATACGCAGTATTTT
TRBV5-1,TRBJ2-5,TRBD2,.,17,CASSFGLAGAARETQYF,TGCGCCAGCAGCTTCGGACTAGCGGGGGCTGCACGAGAGACCCAGTACTTC
TRBV9,TRBJ1-2,.,.,14,CASSVGGDYYGYTF,TGTGCCAGCAGCGTTGGCGGGGATTACTATGGCTACACCTTC
TRBV6-1,TRBJ1-3,.,.,14,CASSGQSSGNTIYF,TGTGCCAGCAGCGGACAATCCTCTGGAAACACCATATATTTT
TRBV5-4,TRBJ2-3,TRBD2,.,16,CASRTGTSRSTDTQYF,TGTGCCAGCAGGACGGGGACTAGCAGAAGCACAGATACGCAGTATTTT
TRBV28,TRBJ1-6,TRBD1,.,15,CASSPGQAYGTPLHF,TGTGCCAGCAGCCCCGGACAGGCCTATGGAACACCCCTCCACTTT
TRBV6-1,TRBJ1-5,.,.,12,CASRSSNQPQHF,TGTGCCAGCAGGTCGAGCAATCAGCCCCAGCATTTT
TRBV28,TRBJ1-2,.,.,12,CASSYATGDYTF,TGTGCCAGCAGTTACGCGACCGGGGACTACACCTTC
TRBV5-1,TRBJ2-1,TRBD1,.,15,CASSPGQATYNEQFF,TGCGCCAGCAGCCCGGGACAGGCGACCTACAATGAGCAGTTCTTC
TRBV5-1,TRBJ2-7,TRBD1,.,16,CASSLAPRGSSYEQYF,TGCGCCAGCAGCTTGGCACCCAGGGGGAGCTCCTACGAGCAGTACTTC
TRBV21-1,TRBJ2-3,.,.,19,CASSKVGTSGGVITDTQYF,TGTGCCAGCAGCAAAGTAGGGACTAGCGGGGGGGTTATCACAGATACGCAGTATTTT
TRBV9,TRBJ2-7,TRBD1,.,15,CASSAGTGPTYEQYF,TGTGCCAGCAGCGCCGGGACAGGTCCTACCTACGAGCAGTACTTC
TRBV4-1,TRBJ2-5,.,.,16,CASSQFPRGAQETQYF,TGCGCCAGCAGCCAATTCCCCAGGGGGGCCCAAGAGACCCAGTACTTC
TRBV29-1,TRBJ1-2,TRBD1,.,13,CSVLWDRPYGYTF,TGCAGCGTATTATGGGACAGACCATATGGCTACACCTTC
TRBV5-6,TRBJ1-3,TRBD1,few,16,CASSFYRGLAGNTIYF,TGTGCCAGCAGCTTTTACAGGGGACTAGCTGGAAACACCATATATTTT
TRBV27,TRBJ2-1,.,.,10,CASRGVGQFF,TGTGCCAGCAGGGGAGTTGGACAGTTCTTC
TRBV30,TRBJ2-7,.,.,14,CAWGSRRGSYEQYF,TGTGCCTGGGGGTCCCGGCGGGGCTCCTACGAGCAGTACTTC
TRBV10-3,TRBJ1-2,TRBD1,.,17,CAIAGTGMGGKLGGYTF,TGTGCCATCGCCGGGACAGGGATGGGTGGAAAGCTAGGTGGCTACACCTTC
TRBV19,TRBJ2-5,.,.,11,CASSSRETQYF,TGTGCCAGTAGCTCGCGGGAGACCCAGTACTTC
TRBV5-1,TRBJ2-4,.,once,16,CASSLGIGGGENIQYF,TGCGCCAGCAGCCTGGGGATTGGGGGAGGAGAAAACATTCAGTACTTC
TRBV25-1,TRBJ2-1,TRBD1,.,16,CASSDNIGQGKAEQFF,TGTGCCAGCAGTGATAATATAGGACAGGGGAAGGCTGAGCAGTTCTTC
TRBV4-1,TRBJ2-5,TRBD1,.,15,CASSHQTGSQETQYF,TGCGCCAGCAGTCATCAGACAGGGAGTCAAGAGACCCAGTACTTC
TRBV7-2,TRBJ2-7,TRBD2,.,16,CASSLGGSGARGEQYF,TGTGCCAGCAGCTTAGGCGGTAGCGGGGCCAGGGGCGAGCAGTACTTC